This T cell receptor beta chain was found in a study of regulatory T cells in long-lasting Graves disease. Time point here: newly diagnosed GD, antithyroid drugs for less than 3 months. Researchers made the TCR library from RNA that was extracted from PBMCs. Looked up from germline, CDR1 is DFQATT and CDR2 is SNEGSKA (reference sequence). Deletions cut 0 bases from V and 3 bases from J, with 11 bases between. The CDR3 is 14 residues long. CDR3 regions were amplified by Arm-PCR using iRepertoire HTBI primers to build TCR beta libraries. TCRdb called the multiplex PCR reads again in MiXCR, with one record for every CDR3 protein. Here the sample spans 400,000 to 550,000 distinct CDR3 sequences, 16% being singletons. These records were also assigned to another study, of T cells in Graves' hyperthyroidism and ophthalmopathy.

This receptor was obtained from a woman aged 30 to 39 with Graves disease. The V call is TRBV20-1, the J call TRBJ1-2; D ambiguous. The starting material was peripheral blood mononuclear cells (PBMCs), obtained at new diagnosis, from a patient treated with antithyroid drugs. The CDR3 DNA is TGCAGTGCTAGAGATCAGCCCGCGGACTATGGCTACACCTTC. Protein sequence: CSARDQPADYGYTF.